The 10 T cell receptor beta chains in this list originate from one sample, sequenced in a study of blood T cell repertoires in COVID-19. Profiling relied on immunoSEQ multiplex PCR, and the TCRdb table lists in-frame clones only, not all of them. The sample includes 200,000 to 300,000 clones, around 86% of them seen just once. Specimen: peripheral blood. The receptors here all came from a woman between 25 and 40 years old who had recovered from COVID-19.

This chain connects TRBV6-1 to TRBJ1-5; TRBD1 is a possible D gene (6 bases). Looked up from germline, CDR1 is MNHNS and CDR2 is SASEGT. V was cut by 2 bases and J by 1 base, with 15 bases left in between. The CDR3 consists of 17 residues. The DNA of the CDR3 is TGTGCCAGCAGTGAATTGGAGACAGGAGTGAGCAATCAGCCCCAGCATTTT. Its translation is CASSELETGVSNQPQHF.

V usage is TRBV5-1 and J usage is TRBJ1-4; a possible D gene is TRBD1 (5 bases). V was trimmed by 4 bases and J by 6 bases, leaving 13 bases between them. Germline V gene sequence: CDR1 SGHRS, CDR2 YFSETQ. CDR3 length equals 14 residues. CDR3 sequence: CASSPRQGDEKLFF. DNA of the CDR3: TGCGCCAGCAGCCCTCGGCAAGGGGATGAAAAACTGTTTTTT.

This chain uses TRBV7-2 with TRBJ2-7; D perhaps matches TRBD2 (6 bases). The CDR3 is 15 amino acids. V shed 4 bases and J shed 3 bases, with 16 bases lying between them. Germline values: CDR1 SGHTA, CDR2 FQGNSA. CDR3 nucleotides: TGTGCCAGCAGCTCCGTTCCGGGACTGGTCTACGAGCAGTACTTC. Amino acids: CASSSVPGLVYEQYF. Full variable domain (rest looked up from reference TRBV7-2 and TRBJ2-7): GAGVSQSPSNKVTEKGKDVELRCDPISGHTALYWYRQSLGQGLEFLIYFQGNSAPDKSGLPSDRFSAERTGGSVSTLTIQRTQQEDSAVYLCASSSVPGLVYEQYFGPGTRLTVT.

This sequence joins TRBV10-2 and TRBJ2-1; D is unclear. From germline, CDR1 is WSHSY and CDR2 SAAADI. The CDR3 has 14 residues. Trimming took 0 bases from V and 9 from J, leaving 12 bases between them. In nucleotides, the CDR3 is TGCGCCAGCAGTGAGTCGCAATTAGCTGTTGAGCAGTTCTTC. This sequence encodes CASSESQLAVEQFF.

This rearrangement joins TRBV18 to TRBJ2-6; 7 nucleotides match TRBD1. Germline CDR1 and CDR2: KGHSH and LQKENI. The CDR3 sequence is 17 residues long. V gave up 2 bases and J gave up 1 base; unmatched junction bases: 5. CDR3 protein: CASSPRGQSSGANVLTF. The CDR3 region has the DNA TGTGCCAGCTCACCAAGGGGGCAGTCGTCTGGGGCCAACGTCCTGACTTTC.

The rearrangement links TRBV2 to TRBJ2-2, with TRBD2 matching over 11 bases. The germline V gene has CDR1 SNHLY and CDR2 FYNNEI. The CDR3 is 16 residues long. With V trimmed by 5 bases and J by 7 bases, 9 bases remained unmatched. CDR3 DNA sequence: TGTGCCAGCAGTCTTTTTAGCGGGGGGGCCGACGGGGAGCTGTTTTTT. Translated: CASSLFSGGADGELFF.

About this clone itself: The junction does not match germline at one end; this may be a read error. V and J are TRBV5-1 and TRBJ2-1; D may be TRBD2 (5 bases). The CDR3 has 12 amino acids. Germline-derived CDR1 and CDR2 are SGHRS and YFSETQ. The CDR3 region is CASRFSAAEQFF. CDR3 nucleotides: TGCGCCAGCCGCTTTTCAGCGGCTGAGCAGTTCTTC.

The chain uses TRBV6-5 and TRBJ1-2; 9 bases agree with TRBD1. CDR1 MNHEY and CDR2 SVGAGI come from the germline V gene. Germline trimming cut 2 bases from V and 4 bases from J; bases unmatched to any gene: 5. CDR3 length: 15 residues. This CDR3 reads CASSYETTGGYGYTF. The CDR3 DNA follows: TGTGCCAGCAGTTACGAAACGACAGGGGGCTATGGCTACACCTTC.

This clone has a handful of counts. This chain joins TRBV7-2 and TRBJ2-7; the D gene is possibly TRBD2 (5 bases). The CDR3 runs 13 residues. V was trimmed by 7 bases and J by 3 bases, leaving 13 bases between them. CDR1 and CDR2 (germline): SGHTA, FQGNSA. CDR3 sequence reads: CASTERTGYEQYF. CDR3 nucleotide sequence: TGTGCCAGCACCGAGCGGACGGGCTACGAGCAGTACTTC.

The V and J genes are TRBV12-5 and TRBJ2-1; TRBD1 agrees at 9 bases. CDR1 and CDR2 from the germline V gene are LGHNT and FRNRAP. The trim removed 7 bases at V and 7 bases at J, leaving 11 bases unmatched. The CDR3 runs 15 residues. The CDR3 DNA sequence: TGTGCTAGTGTTCCGACAGGGGGGGTTTCAAATGAGCAGTTCTTC. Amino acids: CASVPTGGVSNEQFF.